Listed here are 13 T cell receptor beta chains from one sample, sequenced in a study of shared clonotypes between healthy human individuals. CD8 cells regarded as naive lacked CD45RO, were positively chosen for CCR7, and omitted terminally differentiated effector memory CD45RA+ cells. Here immunoSEQ multiplex PCR was the method, and the copy in TCRdb shows in-frame clones only, minus some. This table holds about 1,800,000 clones, about 95% found once. Sequenced material: naive CD8+ T cells sorted from blood. These receptors all come from a man aged 18-30 years in good health.

In this sample, this clone turned up once. The chain recombines TRBV5-4 with TRBJ1-1; no clear D gene. The CDR3 runs to 13 residues. The V gene's germline CDR1 is SGHNT and CDR2 YYREEE (reference sequence). V was pared by 3 bases and J by 2 bases, with 8 bases between. The CDR3: CASSSYDNTEAFF. The CDR3 DNA is TGTGCCAGCAGCTCATACGACAACACTGAAGCTTTCTTT.

The chain carries TRBV9 and TRBJ1-4, with 11 bases matching TRBD1. The V segment lost 4 bases and the J segment 4 bases; nucleotides outside the gene matches: 15. The CDR3 sequence is 19 residues long. CDR1 and CDR2 (germline): SGDLS, YYNGEE. The CDR3: CASSTPGTGGSGDNEKLFF. The CDR3 DNA follows: TGTGCCAGCAGCACACCCGGGACAGGGGGGTCCGGAGATAATGAAAAACTGTTTTTT.

Only one count was recorded for this clone. The CDR3 region has the DNA TGTGCCAGTAGTCCGGGGGTTCGGGTCCAAGAGACCCAGTACTTC. It is translated as CASSPGVRVQETQYF. This chain connects TRBV19 to TRBJ2-5; the D gene is possibly TRBD2 (6 bases). The CDR3 totals 15 residues. Germline assignment: CDR1 LNHDA and CDR2 SQIVND (reference sequence). V gave up 5 bases and J gave up 1 base, with 14 bases separating them.

This sequence joins TRBV2 and TRBJ1-3; perhaps TRBD1 as D (5 bases). The germline CDR1 and CDR2 sequences are SNHLY and FYNNEI. The CDR3 consists of 15 residues. Between the trimmed V and J ends, which lost 1 base and 7 bases, there was a span of 14 bases. CDR3 protein: CASSEEDREGNTIYF. The CDR3 DNA sequence: TGTGCCAGCAGTGAAGAGGACCGGGAGGGGAACACCATATATTTT.

This clone was seen only once. This chain connects TRBV19 to TRBJ2-5; weak D call: TRBD1 (5 bases). Trimming removed 1 base from V and 0 bases from J, with 9 bases in between. The CDR3 loop spans 15 amino acids. Germline V gives CDR1 LNHDA, CDR2 SQIVND (reference sequence). Here the CDR3 DNA reads TGTGCCAGTAGTATAGGGGGCAACTACCAAGAGACCCAGTACTTC. It is translated as CASSIGGNYQETQYF.

Note on this clone: The identical CDR3 is also encoded by other nucleotide sequences in the sample. The J gene is TRBJ2-7, the V gene TRBV7-9; D unclear. The CDR3 totals 12 residues. CDR1 is SEHNR and CDR2 is FQNEAQ in the germline V gene (reference sequence). Trimming shortened V by 1 base and J by 5 bases, and 6 bases separated the two germline ends. CDR3 nucleotides: TGTGCCAGCAGCTTAGTAGGCCACGAGCAGTACTTC. This codes for CASSLVGHEQYF.

The chain joins TRBV11-2 to TRBJ2-5; the D is unclear. Germline-derived CDR1 and CDR2 are SGHAT and FQNNGV. The CDR3 extends over 11 amino acids. V was shortened by 5 bases and J by 7 bases, with 8 bases between the two germline ends. Here the CDR3 reads CASSRDTTQYF. Here the CDR3 DNA reads TGTGCCAGCAGCCGCGACACGACCCAGTACTTC.

The CDR3 DNA reads TGCGCCAGCAGCCGATTGACAGGGGAGTATAATTCACCCCTCCACTTT. This encodes CASSRLTGEYNSPLHF. The chain has TRBV4-3 and TRBJ1-6, with 8 bases lining up with TRBD1. Trimming cost V 4 bases and J 4 bases; bases outside gene matches: 6. Germline assignment: CDR1 LGHNA and CDR2 YSLEER. This CDR3 has 16 amino acids.

The chain couples TRBV2 to TRBJ2-5, with D perhaps TRBD2 (5 bases). The CDR3 is 15 amino acids. The V end lost 2 bases, the J end lost 2 bases, and 12 bases lay between the germline ends. Germline V lookup: CDR1 SNHLY, CDR2 FYNNEI. In DNA form, the CDR3 reads TGTGCCAGCAGTGAATGGTTTACGGGGCAAGAGACCCAGTACTTC. Protein product: CASSEWFTGQETQYF. The full variable domain, its missing parts supplied by reference TRBV2 and TRBJ2-5, is EPEVTQTPSHQVTQMGQEVILRCVPISNHLYFYWYRQILGQKVEFLVSFYNNEISEKSEIFDDQFSVERPDGSNFTLKIRSTKLEDSAMYFCASSEWFTGQETQYFGPGTRLLVL.

The chain links TRBV4-1 to TRBJ1-2, with D possibly matching TRBD1 (6 bases). In germline, CDR1 is MGHRA, CDR2 YSYEKL. This CDR3 contains 16 residues. Trimming took off 0 bases at V and 4 bases at J, with 15 bases between the two ends. CDR3 protein: CASSQDPQGTPYGYTF. CDR3 bases: TGCGCCAGCAGCCAAGATCCGCAGGGGACCCCCTATGGCTACACCTTC.

About this clone itself: This sample includes further DNA sequences coding for the same CDR3. This chain joins TRBV11-2 and TRBJ2-7; 10 bases line up with TRBD2. The CDR3 runs 14 residues. V gave up 3 bases and J gave up 2 bases; unmatched junction bases: 1. Germline V gene lookup returns CDR1 SGHAT and CDR2 FQNNGV. CDR3 region: CASSFGTSAYEQYF. CDR3 in DNA: TGTGCCAGCAGCTTTGGGACTAGCGCCTACGAGCAGTACTTC.

The chain is built from TRBV30 and TRBJ2-1, with 14 bases aligning to TRBD2. V was pared by 2 bases and J by 8 bases, with 5 bases of the junction left unmatched. CDR1 is GTSNPN, CDR2 SVGIG, per germline (reference sequence). The CDR3 runs 15 residues. The CDR3 region is CAWSPGTSGSDEQFF. As DNA, the CDR3 is TGTGCCTGGAGTCCCGGGACTAGCGGGAGTGATGAGCAGTTCTTC.

This sequence joins TRBV5-1 and TRBJ2-1; TRBD2 agrees at 12 bases. Losses at the gene ends were 4 bases for V and 10 bases for J; bases not matched to a gene: 3. CDR1 SGHRS and CDR2 YFSETQ come from the germline V gene. The CDR3 is 13 residues long. The CDR3 DNA sequence: TGCGCCAGCAGCCGGACTAGCGGGACCGAGCAGTTCTTC. As protein: CASSRTSGTEQFF.